These 21 T cell receptor beta chains came from one sample sequenced in a study of human T cells and chemical hapten exposure. Time point indicated: patch test 2, 6 weeks after DPC sensitization. Treatment in this sample: therapeutic diphenylcyclopropenone sensitization with weekly scalp DPC. Unfractionated whole blood was the source from which total RNA was extracted. Each CDR3 protein is one row after TCRdb ran MiXCR on the RACE reads. The table lists 35,000 to 50,000 distinct CDR3 sequences, approximately 9.6% of them singletons. The source was whole blood, collected in connection with sensitization to the hapten diphenylcyclopropenone (DPC). The receptors come from a woman in her twenties or thirties with alopecia areata. Some clones in this sample may be carry-over from other donors' samples.

The chain joins TRBV14 to TRBJ1-1, with TRBD1 as a possible D gene (6 bases). The germline CDR1 and CDR2 sequences are SGHDN and FVKESK. The CDR3 is made up of 14 amino acids. Trimming took 7 bases from V and 0 from J, leaving 12 bases between them. DNA of the CDR3: TGTGCCAGCACCCCGGGGACACTGAACACTGAAGCTTTCTTT. Its translation is CASTPGTLNTEAFF.

The DNA for the CDR3 is TGTGCCAGCAGCTTACGCACTGAAGCTTTCTTT. Its protein product is CASSLRTEAFF. The chain links TRBV7-2 to TRBJ1-1; unclear D gene. The V gene's germline CDR1 is SGHTA and CDR2 FQGNSA. V was clipped by 2 bases and J by 4 bases, with 2 bases between them. The CDR3 totals 11 residues.

In its sample, this clonotype was seen many times. The gene calls are TRBV4-3 and TRBJ2-3; TRBD2 matches at 13 bases. Germline CDR1 is LGHNA and CDR2 is YSLEER. V shed 1 base and J 2 bases; nucleotides not matched to a gene: 3. This CDR3 has 17 residues. The CDR3 loop is CASSQGLAGGFTDTQYF. Here the CDR3 DNA reads TGCGCCAGCAGCCAAGGACTAGCGGGGGGTTTCACAGATACGCAGTATTTT.

The chain employs TRBV7-2 and TRBJ2-7; D gene unclear. Germline assignment: CDR1 SGHTA and CDR2 FQGNSA. V lost 1 base to trimming and J lost 0 bases, with 7 bases between them. The CDR3 length is 14 residues. The CDR3 loop is CASSLGLRSYEQYF. CDR3 nucleotide sequence: TGTGCCAGCAGCTTAGGGTTACGCTCCTACGAGCAGTACTTC.

This clonotype was seen a handful of times. The chain joins TRBV7-2 to TRBJ2-7; TRBD1 is a possible D gene (6 bases). Between the trimmed V and J ends, which lost 0 bases and 3 bases, there was a span of 12 bases. There are 15 residues in the CDR3. Germline-derived CDR1 and CDR2 are SGHTA and FQGNSA. The CDR3 DNA sequence: TGTGCCAGCAGCTTAGCGTTCGGACAGAACTACGAGCAGTACTTC. Its protein is CASSLAFGQNYEQYF.

The table lists this clonotype with many counts. The chain joins TRBV6-2 or TRBV6-3 to TRBJ1-6; TRBD1 might be the D (5 bases). The V end was cut by 4 bases, the J end by 3 bases, with 13 bases between. The CDR3 loop spans 16 amino acids. The germline V gene encodes CDR1 MNHEY and CDR2 SVGEGT. CDR3 in DNA: TGTGCCAGCAGTTCCTGGCAGGGCCGCTATAATTCACCCCTCCACTTT. Its protein is CASSSWQGRYNSPLHF.

This clonotype was counted at least ten times. J is TRBJ2-7 and V is TRBV2; TRBD1 is a possible D gene (6 bases). This CDR3 is built from 12 residues. Germline V gene sequence: CDR1 SNHLY, CDR2 FYNNEI. V gave up 7 bases and J gave up 2 bases, with 9 bases separating them. The CDR3 region has the DNA TGTGCCAGCATGGGGGCCACCTACGAGCAGTACTTC. This encodes CASMGATYEQYF.

This chain connects TRBV7-8 to TRBJ1-6; a weak D match, TRBD1 (6 bases). Deletions cut 2 bases from V and 0 bases from J, with 8 bases between. The germline V gene has CDR1 SGHVS and CDR2 FQNEAQ. CDR3 size: 16 residues. Written as DNA, the CDR3 is TGTGCCAGCAGCTTACAGGGGAGCTCCTATAATTCACCCCTCCACTTT. This translates into CASSLQGSSYNSPLHF.

In this sample, this clonotype turned up many times. The rearrangement joins TRBV7-8 to TRBJ1-6; no definite D call. V shed 5 bases and J shed 8 bases, with 13 bases lying between them. Germline V gene lookup returns CDR1 SGHVS and CDR2 FQNEAQ. CDR3 length equals 14 residues. The CDR3 DNA reads TGTGCCAGCAGCCAACTCAATTTAGATTCACCCCTCCACTTT. This gives the protein CASSQLNLDSPLHF.

This clonotype was observed many times. The chain links TRBV2 to TRBJ2-3, with TRBD1 matching 7 bases. This CDR3 is 19 amino acids long. After removal of 8 bases from V and 2 bases from J, the junction contained 22 bases not matched to a gene. Germline V lookup: CDR1 SNHLY, CDR2 FYNNEI. The CDR3 region is CASLTDRLQLKTATDTQYF. CDR3 DNA: TGTGCCAGCCTTACGGACAGGCTACAACTAAAGACGGCCACAGATACGCAGTATTTT.

In its sample, this clonotype was seen a few times. The J gene is TRBJ1-6, the V gene TRBV30; 11 positions match TRBD1. The CDR3 covers 16 residues. J gave up 7 bases and V 1 base, and 6 bases lay outside the gene matches. The germline V gene has CDR1 GTSNPN and CDR2 SVGIG (reference sequence). CDR3 loop: CAWSGGQGAKNSPLHF. DNA for the CDR3: TGTGCCTGGAGTGGAGGACAGGGGGCTAAAAATTCACCCCTCCACTTT.

The chain uses TRBV29-1 and TRBJ1-4, with TRBD1 matching 8 bases. The CDR3 loop spans 12 amino acids. The trim removed 7 bases at V and 8 bases at J, leaving 6 bases unmatched. Germline CDR1 and CDR2: SQVTM and ANQGSEA. The CDR3 is CSGGQGGEKLFF. In DNA form, the CDR3 reads TGCAGCGGTGGACAGGGAGGGGAAAAACTGTTTTTT. Full variable domain (rest looked up from reference TRBV29-1 and TRBJ1-4): SAVISQKPSRDICQRGTSLTIQCQVDSQVTMMFWYRQQPGQSLTLIATANQGSEATYESGFVIDKFPISRPNLTFSTLTVSNMSPEDSSIYLCSGGQGGEKLFFGSGTQLSVL.

The sample holds a few counts of this clonotype. This chain connects TRBV7-2 to TRBJ2-3, with D uncertain. The V end was cut by 5 bases, the J end by 5 bases, with 8 bases between. The CDR3 has 12 amino acids. Germline lookup yields CDR1 SGHTA and CDR2 FQGNSA. The CDR3 DNA follows: TGTGCCAGCAGCCAAGTCCTAGATACGCAGTATTTT. Protein sequence: CASSQVLDTQYF.

The chain combines TRBV6-4 with TRBJ2-3; 10 nucleotides line up with TRBD2. The J segment lost 4 bases and the V segment lost 2 bases, leaving 3 bases of the junction unmatched. The CDR3 length is 15 residues. Per germline, CDR1 MRHNA and CDR2 SNTAGT. The CDR3 DNA reads TGTGCCAGCAGTGACACTAGCGGGGACGCAGATACGCAGTATTTT. This translates into CASSDTSGDADTQYF.

Details on this clonotype: The junction departs from germline at one end; a sequencing error may be responsible. V and J are TRBV3-1 and TRBJ2-1; possibly TRBD1 for D (5 bases). The CDR3 extends over 12 amino acids. Germline V lookup: CDR1 LGHDT, CDR2 YNNKEL (reference sequence). Here the CDR3 DNA reads TGTGCCAGCAGCCAAGTCCGACAGACAGAGGTCTTC. It encodes CASSQVRQTEVF.

At least ten counts were recorded for this clonotype. CDR3 region: CASSFLTLGAAGTGELFF. The DNA of the CDR3 is TGCGCCAGCAGCTTTCTGACCCTAGGGGCCGCGGGCACCGGGGAGCTGTTTTTT. The chain combines TRBV5-1 with TRBJ2-2; D is possibly TRBD1 or TRBD2 (5 bases each). Deletions cut 2 bases from V and 4 bases from J, with 21 bases between. Germline CDR1 is SGHRS and CDR2 is YFSETQ. CDR3 length: 18 amino acids.

The rearrangement joins TRBV6-6 to TRBJ2-2, with 9 bases aligning to TRBD1. Per germline, CDR1 MNHNY and CDR2 SVGAGI (reference sequence). V shed 5 bases, J shed 6 bases, and the junction held 4 bases outside the gene matches. The CDR3 sequence is 14 residues long. The CDR3 reads CASSIQGAAGELFF. CDR3 DNA sequence: TGTGCCAGCAGTATACAGGGGGCGGCCGGGGAGCTGTTTTTT.

This clonotype has a count of ten or more. This chain uses TRBV20-1 with TRBJ1-3, with D uncertain. Trimming pared 2 bases from V and 0 bases from J, leaving 5 bases between. CDR1 and CDR2 (germline): DFQATT, SNEGSKA (reference sequence). The CDR3 sequence is 13 residues long. The CDR3 is CSARRLSGNTIYF. The CDR3 DNA reads as TGCAGTGCTAGACGCCTCTCTGGAAACACCATATATTTT.

This clonotype has just a few counts. The chain uses TRBV6-9 and TRBJ2-3, with D perhaps matching TRBD1 or TRBD2 (5 bases each). Trimming took off 4 bases at V and 9 bases at J, with 20 bases between the two ends. This CDR3 comprises 15 residues. Germline assignment: CDR1 MNHGY and CDR2 SVAAGI. The CDR3 nucleotides read TGTGCCAGCAGTTCCCCGGGACCGCCCCAGTCGACGCAGTATTTT. It yields the protein CASSSPGPPQSTQYF.

CDR3 DNA: TGTGCCAGCAGTTTCCTTTCTAGCGGGGTGCCAGATACGCAGTATTTT. This codes for CASSFLSSGVPDTQYF. The rearrangement links TRBV12-3 or TRBV12-4 to TRBJ2-3; TRBD2 matches at 9 bases. Trimming at V came to 3 bases and at J to 4 bases, leaving 8 bases not matched to a gene. This CDR3 is built from 16 residues.

This clonotype was detected only a few times. The chain carries TRBV12-3 or TRBV12-4 and TRBJ1-1; D not certain. The V end lost 5 bases, the J end lost 7 bases, and 14 bases lay between the germline ends. The CDR3 length is 13 residues. The DNA for the CDR3 is TGTGCCAGCAGTCCCGACCCTCCGAGTGAAGCTTTCTTT. Translation: CASSPDPPSEAFF.